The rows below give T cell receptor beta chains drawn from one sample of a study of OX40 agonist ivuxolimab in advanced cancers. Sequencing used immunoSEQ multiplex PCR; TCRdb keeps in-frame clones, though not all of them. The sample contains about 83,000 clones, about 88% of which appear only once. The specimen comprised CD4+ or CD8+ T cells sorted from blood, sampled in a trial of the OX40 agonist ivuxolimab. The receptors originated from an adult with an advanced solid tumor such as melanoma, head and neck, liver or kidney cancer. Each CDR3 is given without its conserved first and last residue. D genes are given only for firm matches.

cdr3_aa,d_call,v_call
ASSQDTRQWAGNTIY,NA,TRBV4-3
ASSSGERLLDTQY,NA,TRBV5-1
ASRSGRGTDTQY,NA,TRBV6-1
ASRRGEAATGELF,NA,TRBV5-1
ASSSHSQETQY,NA,TRBV18
AWRGARETQY,NA,TRBV30
ASSAPPGHISSNYGYT,NA,TRBV6-1
ASWQEGVAYEQY,NA,TRBV11-3
ASSQDITGTIPYEQY,NA,TRBV4-3
AWKRDSAYNEQF,NA,TRBV30
AWSVLSPGGYT,NA,TRBV30
ASSESLGVGWGYT,NA,TRBV6-1
ASSRTGTSSHEQF,TRBD2,TRBV28
ASSLDGARADGYT,NA,TRBV5-1
ASSSRAGGTDTQY,NA,TRBV5-1
ASSRLGSSTDTQY,NA,TRBV5-1
ASSQDVGGRGF,NA,TRBV4-1
AISTGSDEQY,NA,TRBV10-3
ASSLSGDIQY,NA,TRBV11-1
ASSEGVQGGQETQY,NA,TRBV6-1
ASSLAGPQETQY,TRBD2,TRBV5-1
ASRRLDRGHNEQF,TRBD1,TRBV5-1
ASSQEKRTEAF,NA,TRBV4-2
AISQGARMETQY,TRBD1,TRBV10-3
ASSGGLNTEAF,NA,TRBV10-1
ATSRDQVTTEAF,NA,TRBV15
ASSSIPGQSNSPLH,TRBD1,TRBV11-2
ASSGGGGATDTQY,NA,TRBV5-4
ASIRDSYSPLH,TRBD1,TRBV6-1
ASSTGNNQPQH,NA,TRBV27
ASSPRGGGSSGNTIY,TRBD1,TRBV7-6
AISTGVYGYT,TRBD1,TRBV10-3
SVCRGQAGEQY,TRBD1,TRBV29-1
ASSQNSREAF,NA,TRBV16
ASSLVGGAYNEQF,TRBD2,TRBV5-4